What follows are 21 T cell receptor beta chains derived from one specimen sequenced in a study of shared clonotypes between healthy human individuals. Method: immunoSEQ multiplex PCR; TCRdb's copy keeps in-frame clones and lacks some. Of approximately 710,000 clones in the sample, about 90% are singletons; the top ten hold 34%. The sample consisted of memory CD8+ T cells from PBMCs. Described subset: CD45RO+ cells pooled with CCR7-negative TemRA cells. Receptor source: a man between 18 and 35 years old in good health. Some clones in this sample may be carry-over from other donors' samples.

The gene calls are TRBV4-2 and TRBJ1-5, with 9 bases identical to TRBD1. The CDR3 covers 17 residues. CDR1 and CDR2 from the germline V gene are LGHNA and YNFKEQ. With V trimmed by 0 bases and J by 4 bases, 7 bases remained unmatched. The chain's CDR3 is CASSQDQSGTGNQPQHF. As DNA, the CDR3 is TGTGCCAGCAGCCAAGACCAGTCCGGGACAGGGAATCAGCCCCAGCATTTT.

As to this clone: One junction end does not reproduce the germline sequence, and a read error may be involved. The V gene is TRBV11-2, the J gene TRBJ2-1, with a weak D call TRBD2 (6 bases). There are 12 residues in the CDR3. Germline V gene lookup returns CDR1 SGHAT and CDR2 FQNNGV. CDR3 DNA: TGTGCCAGCAGCTTAAGTAACCCTCGCGGGGTCTTC. Amino acid sequence: CASSLSNPRGVF.

This clone was counted a few times. This rearrangement joins TRBV10-2 to TRBJ2-2; D is perhaps TRBD2 (6 bases). The germline V gene encodes CDR1 WSHSY and CDR2 SAAADI. V gave up 4 bases and J gave up 0 bases, with 9 bases separating them. This CDR3 contains 15 residues. The CDR3 bases are TGCGCCAGCAGTGCGGCGGGAACGAACACCGGGGAGCTGTTTTTT. Its translation: CASSAAGTNTGELFF.

The V call is TRBV5-1, the J call TRBJ1-3, with D unclear. CDR1 SGHRS and CDR2 YFSETQ come from the germline V gene. The CDR3 totals 16 residues. V lost 1 base, J lost 0 bases, and 11 bases lay in between. CDR3 residues: CASSLHLQASGNTIYF. The CDR3 DNA sequence: TGCGCCAGCAGCTTGCATTTGCAGGCCTCTGGAAACACCATATATTTT.

The J gene is TRBJ2-7, the V gene TRBV7-9; 7 nucleotides agree with TRBD1. The CDR3 is 16 residues long. With 6 bases clipped from V and 1 base from J, the junction kept 12 bases outside the gene matches. Germline V CDR1 and CDR2: SEHNR, FQNEAQ (reference sequence). This CDR3 is CASSDPTGVISYEQYF. The CDR3 bases are TGTGCCAGCAGTGATCCAACAGGGGTCATTTCCTACGAGCAGTACTTC.

V is TRBV11-1 and J is TRBJ2-2; D gene uncertain. Germline assignment: CDR1 SGHAT and CDR2 FQDESV (reference sequence). The CDR3 length is 15 residues. V shed 1 base and J shed 8 bases, with 14 bases lying between them. As DNA, the CDR3 is TGTGCCAGCAGCTTAGTCGGCTGGGGTGGTGGGGAGCTGTTTTTT. Translated, it gives CASSLVGWGGGELFF.

The J gene is TRBJ1-4, the V gene TRBV5-1, with D unresolved. Trimming removed 0 bases at V and 8 bases at J, with 14 bases between. Germline values: CDR1 SGHRS, CDR2 YFSETQ. CDR3 length: 15 amino acids. CDR3 nucleotide sequence: TGCGCCAGCAGCTTGGCTGGGCGTGCTCGGGAAAAACTGTTTTTT. This gives the protein CASSLAGRAREKLFF.

The chain couples TRBV5-4 to TRBJ2-7, with D possibly TRBD1 on 6 matching bases. Per germline, CDR1 SGHNT and CDR2 YYREEE (reference sequence). V lost 4 bases and J 0 bases, leaving 14 bases between the germline ends. This CDR3 spans 15 amino acids. The CDR3 loop reads CASSPGVGISYEQYF. DNA of the CDR3: TGTGCCAGCAGCCCAGGGGTGGGGATCTCCTACGAGCAGTACTTC.

The chain links TRBV29-1 to TRBJ2-7; TRBD1 might be the D (6 bases). Germline loops: CDR1 SQVTM, CDR2 ANQGSEA. This CDR3 has 11 amino acids. Trimming stripped 4 bases from V and 3 bases from J, with 7 bases between. The CDR3 DNA is TGCAGCGTTGTACAGGGCTACGAGCAGTACTTC. This gives the protein CSVVQGYEQYF.

DNA for the CDR3: TGCGCCAGCAGCCAAGTATTTCCAGCAGTCTACGAGCAGTACTTC. Residues: CASSQVFPAVYEQYF. The chain has TRBV4-1 and TRBJ2-7; D remains unclear. The CDR3 is made up of 15 amino acids. V was cut by 1 base and J by 3 bases, with 13 bases left in between. Germline CDR1 is MGHRA and CDR2 is YSYEKL.

V is TRBV5-1 and J is TRBJ1-1; tentatively, D is TRBD1 (5 bases). Trimming cost V 0 bases and J 1 base, with 10 bases left between them. The CDR3 totals 15 residues. CDR1 is SGHRS, CDR2 YFSETQ, per germline. CDR3 in amino acids: CASSLARDWNTEAFF. Here the CDR3 DNA reads TGCGCCAGCAGCTTGGCACGGGACTGGAACACTGAAGCTTTCTTT.

This clone was observed a handful of times. The V gene is TRBV28, the J gene TRBJ2-3, with D unclear. V was trimmed by 8 bases and J by 0 bases, leaving 18 bases between them. In germline, CDR1 is MDHEN, CDR2 SYDVKM. CDR3 size: 16 residues. CDR3: CASAYLTRYSTDTQYF. Written as DNA, the CDR3 is TGTGCCAGCGCCTACCTGACCCGGTATAGCACAGATACGCAGTATTTT.

The chain couples TRBV7-8 to TRBJ2-2; D may be TRBD1 (6 bases). Trimming took off 1 base at V and 7 bases at J, with 22 bases between the two ends. CDR1 SGHVS and CDR2 FQNEAQ come from the germline V gene. This CDR3 contains 18 residues. The CDR3 DNA is TGTGCCAGCAGCTTAGATGACAGGAGCTGGGGGCGTGACGGGGAGCTGTTTTTT. Residues: CASSLDDRSWGRDGELFF. The full variable domain, in which reference TRBV7-8 and TRBJ2-2 provide the parts outside the CDR3, is GAGVSQSPRYKVAKRGQDVALRCDPISGHVSLFWYQQALGQGPEFLTYFQNEAQLDKSGLPSDRFFAERPEGSVSTLKIQRTQQEDSAVYLCASSLDDRSWGRDGELFFGEGSRLTVL.

V and J are TRBV7-9 and TRBJ1-1; 7 bases line up with TRBD1. The CDR3 runs to 14 residues. Looked up from germline, CDR1 is SEHNR and CDR2 is FQNEAQ (reference sequence). The V and J ends lost 4 bases and 1 base, in that order; junction bases with no gene match: 3. The CDR3 nucleotides are TGTGCCAGCAGCTCACAGGGGAAGAACACTGAAGCTTTCTTT. It is translated as CASSSQGKNTEAFF. Supplemented by reference TRBV7-9 and TRBJ1-1, the full variable domain reads DTGVSQNPRHKITKRGQNVTFRCDPISEHNRLYWYRQTLGQGPEFLTYFQNEAQLEKSRLLSDRFSAERPKGSFSTLEIQRTEQGDSAMYLCASSSQGKNTEAFFGQGTRLTVV.

The chain combines TRBV27 with TRBJ1-1; D remains ambiguous. The CDR3 sequence is 15 residues long. Germline CDR1 MNHEY, CDR2 SMNVEV (reference sequence). V lost 0 bases and J 1 base, leaving 9 bases between the germline ends. The CDR3 DNA is TGTGCCAGCAGTTTATCCCACAGATCGAACACTGAAGCTTTCTTT. It specifies CASSLSHRSNTEAFF.

This chain connects TRBV11-2 to TRBJ1-2; 10 bases are a match to TRBD1. The length of the CDR3 is 14 residues. Germline V lookup: CDR1 SGHAT, CDR2 FQNNGV. V lost 6 bases to trimming and J lost 4 bases; unmatched junction nucleotides: 5. The CDR3 region is CASSSDRGSYGYTF. CDR3 DNA sequence: TGTGCCAGCAGTTCGGACAGGGGGAGCTATGGCTACACCTTC. Variable domain in full (rest from reference TRBV11-2 and TRBJ1-2): EAGVAQSPRYKIIEKRQSVAFWCNPISGHATLYWYQQILGQGPKLLIQFQNNGVVDDSQLPKDRFSAERLKGVDSTLKIQPAKLEDSAVYLCASSSDRGSYGYTFGSGTRLTVV.

The CDR3 coding sequence is TGTGCCTGGATCGAGCCTAGCGGGAAGGGTCTTTCCTACGAGCAGTACTTC. It is translated as CAWIEPSGKGLSYEQYF. The chain joins TRBV30 to TRBJ2-7; 9 bases agree with TRBD2. Germline V gives CDR1 GTSNPN, CDR2 SVGIG (reference sequence). This CDR3 has 17 residues. The V and J ends lost 4 bases and 1 base, in that order; junction bases with no gene match: 14. Using reference TRBV30 and TRBJ2-7 for the parts outside the CDR3, the full variable domain is SQTIHQWPATLVQPVGSPLSLECTVEGTSNPNLYWYRQAAGRGLQLLFYSVGIGQISSEVPQNLSASRPQDRQFILSSKKLLLSDSGFYLCAWIEPSGKGLSYEQYFGPGTRLTVT.

The chain recombines TRBV19 with TRBJ1-2; D perhaps matches TRBD1 (6 bases). This CDR3 has 13 residues. The germline V gene has CDR1 LNHDA and CDR2 SQIVND (reference sequence). Trimming stripped 0 bases from V and 8 bases from J, with 10 bases between. CDR3 region: CASSIEGAHGYTF. DNA for the CDR3: TGTGCCAGTAGTATAGAGGGGGCGCACGGCTACACCTTC.

The J gene is TRBJ2-7, the V gene TRBV5-1; D is undetermined. The V end lost 4 bases, the J end lost 3 bases, and 11 bases lay between the germline ends. Germline CDR1 SGHRS, CDR2 YFSETQ. This CDR3 region has 13 residues. CDR3 coding DNA: TGCGCCAGCAGCACCGCCTTGGGCTACGAGCAGTACTTC. It yields the protein CASSTALGYEQYF.

V and J are TRBV4-3 and TRBJ1-3; 7 positions match TRBD1. In germline, CDR1 is LGHNA, CDR2 YSLEER. V dropped 4 bases and J dropped 0; count of bases not matched to a gene: 6. This CDR3 spans 16 amino acids. CDR3: CASSLGTAVSGNTIYF. CDR3 bases: TGCGCCAGCAGCCTAGGGACAGCCGTCTCTGGAAACACCATATATTTT.

The CDR3 loop is CASSDPGLAGGCEQYF. CDR3 nucleotides: TGTGCCAGCTCGGATCCGGGACTAGCGGGAGGTTGCGAGCAGTACTTC. The chain is built from TRBV28 and TRBJ2-7; 15 bases map to TRBD2. With V trimmed by 8 bases and J by 6 bases, 11 bases remained unmatched. CDR1 MDHEN and CDR2 SYDVKM come from the germline V gene. CDR3 length equals 16 residues.